This T cell receptor beta chain was recovered during a study of OX40 agonist ivuxolimab in advanced cancers. Some clones are missing from TCRdb's copy, which holds only in-frame ones; the method was immunoSEQ multiplex PCR. The sample lists just over 35,000 clones, approximately 80% occurring once. The CDR3 runs 15 residues. J lost 6 bases, V lost 4 bases, and 5 bases had no gene match. CDR1 is SGHVS and CDR2 is FNYEAQ in the germline V gene. This chain joins TRBV7-6 and TRBJ2-1, with TRBD2 matching 11 bases. Sequencing used CD4+ or CD8+ T cells sorted from blood, obtained in a trial of the OX40 agonist ivuxolimab. This sequence was found in an adult with an advanced solid tumor such as melanoma, head and neck, liver or kidney cancer. CDR3 in amino acids: CASSSPGLAVNEQFF. CDR3 nucleotide sequence: TGTGCCAGCAGCTCCCCGGGACTAGCGGTCAATGAGCAGTTCTTC.